The 20 T cell receptor beta chains reported below all come from one sample, sequenced in a study of T cells in Graves' hyperthyroidism and ophthalmopathy. Researchers took RNA transcripts and amplified the TCR beta CDR3 regions from them. The HTBI primer set drove a first-round RT-PCR of the TCR CDR3. MiXCR was run by TCRdb on the multiplex PCR reads, yielding one entry per CDR3 protein. The table shows about 520,000 distinct CDR3 sequences, with less than 25% occurring only once. Sequencing used blood. The receptors shown here come from a woman aged 25 to 39 with Graves' ophthalmopathy.

V is TRBV28 and J is TRBJ1-5; tentative D call: TRBD1 (5 bases). V was clipped by 8 bases and J by 1 base, with 12 bases between them. CDR3 size: 14 residues. Germline V gene sequence: CDR1 MDHEN, CDR2 SYDVKM. CDR3 in amino acids: CASGTWDSNQPQHF. The CDR3 nucleotides are TGTGCCAGCGGCACCTGGGACAGCAATCAGCCCCAGCATTTT.

As DNA, the CDR3 is TGTGCCAGCAGCTTATCAACAGGGGTTGGAAACACCATATATTTT. Translating gives CASSLSTGVGNTIYF. The chain joins TRBV7-9 to TRBJ1-3, with TRBD1 matching over 7 bases. Germline V gene lookup returns CDR1 SEHNR and CDR2 FQNEAQ (reference sequence). CDR3 size: 15 residues. The trim removed 2 bases at V and 3 bases at J, leaving 4 bases unmatched.

This clonotype was detected ten times or more. The V and J genes are TRBV4-2 and TRBJ2-5, with 9 bases matching TRBD2. The CDR3 spans 17 residues. Per the germline V gene, CDR1 is LGHNA and CDR2 is YNFKEQ. Unmatched junction bases numbered 14, after V lost 1 base and J lost 8 bases. The CDR3 loop reads CASSQGLAGDPRDTQYF. The CDR3 DNA sequence: TGTGCCAGCAGCCAAGGGTTAGCGGGGGACCCAAGAGACACCCAGTACTTC.

At least ten counts were recorded for this clonotype. The V call is TRBV30, the J call TRBJ1-2, with D possibly TRBD1 on 5 matching bases. This CDR3 comprises 15 residues. V was clipped by 2 bases and J by 2 bases, with 15 bases between them. Looked up from germline, CDR1 is GTSNPN and CDR2 is SVGIG (reference sequence). This CDR3 is CAWSQTPGWNYGYTF. As DNA, the CDR3 is TGTGCCTGGAGTCAGACTCCAGGGTGGAACTATGGCTACACCTTC.

In this sample, this clonotype turned up a few times. CDR3 in amino acids: CASSTRTAPTGEQYF. CDR3 DNA: TGTGCCAGTAGTACCCGGACAGCCCCAACGGGGGAGCAGTACTTC. The rearrangement uses TRBV19 and TRBJ2-7; perhaps TRBD1 as D (6 bases). Germline CDR1 and CDR2: LNHDA and SQIVND (reference sequence). V lost 4 bases, J lost 7 bases, and 20 bases lay in between. The CDR3 length is 15 residues.

There are many counts of this clonotype. The chain uses TRBV6-2 or TRBV6-3 and TRBJ2-7; 9 bases align to TRBD1. The germline gives CDR1 MNHEY, CDR2 SVGEGT. V lost 2 bases to trimming and J lost 0 bases; unmatched junction nucleotides: 20. The CDR3 length is 21 residues. CDR3 sequence (DNA): TGTGCCAGCAGTTACACGTCCGGGACAGGGTTTCTCAGCCCGAGCTCCTACGAGCAGTACTTC. Residues: CASSYTSGTGFLSPSSYEQYF.

This sequence joins TRBV28 and TRBJ2-7, with no clear D. CDR1 is MDHEN, CDR2 SYDVKM, per germline. Trimming took 7 bases from V and 4 from J, leaving 14 bases between them. The CDR3 length is 13 residues. CDR3 residues: CASTYSSPYEQYF. The CDR3 DNA reads as TGTGCCAGCACCTATTCGTCCCCATACGAGCAGTACTTC.

This clonotype was picked up a small number of times. The gene calls are TRBV6-2 or TRBV6-3 and TRBJ2-5; 10 nucleotides agree with TRBD1. The CDR3 runs 15 residues. The J segment lost 1 base and the V segment lost 6 bases, leaving 5 bases of the junction unmatched. Germline lookup yields CDR1 MNHEY and CDR2 SVGEGT. The CDR3 region has the DNA TGTGCCAGCAGGGAGACAGGGGGCTTCCAAGAGACCCAGTACTTC. It is translated as CASRETGGFQETQYF.

CDR3 loop: CASSAGIYSNQPQHF. CDR3 in DNA: TGCGCCAGCAGTGCCGGCATCTATAGCAATCAGCCCCAGCATTTT. V usage is TRBV10-2 and J usage is TRBJ1-5; D is ambiguous. V was trimmed by 4 bases and J by 0 bases, leaving 10 bases between them. CDR1 WSHSY and CDR2 SAAADI come from the germline V gene. This CDR3 spans 15 amino acids.

In its sample, this clonotype was seen many times. The V call is TRBV4-1, the J call TRBJ2-7, with 9 bases aligning to TRBD2. Germline loops: CDR1 MGHRA, CDR2 YSYEKL. The trim removed 0 bases at V and 4 bases at J, leaving 7 bases unmatched. CDR3 length: 16 amino acids. As DNA, the CDR3 is TGCGCCAGCAGCCAAGATCTATCGAGCGGGGGGTACGAGCAGTACTTC. This translates into CASSQDLSSGGYEQYF.

This clonotype was detected ten times or more. The chain carries TRBV20-1 and TRBJ2-7; 7 bases align to TRBD1. The germline V gene has CDR1 DFQATT and CDR2 SNEGSKA (reference sequence). The CDR3 is 12 residues long. V lost 3 bases, J lost 2 bases, and 1 base stayed unmatched. DNA of the CDR3: TGCAGTGCTAGGACAGGGACCTACGAGCAGTACTTC. Protein: CSARTGTYEQYF.

This clonotype was seen ten or more times. The chain couples TRBV6-5 to TRBJ1-1, with D unresolved. In germline, CDR1 is MNHEY, CDR2 SVGAGI. The CDR3 extends over 13 amino acids. The germline V and J ends were trimmed by 5 bases and 0 bases, with 7 bases remaining between them. The CDR3, as DNA: TGTGCCAGCAGTCGTCTCGTGAACACTGAAGCTTTCTTT. Encoded protein: CASSRLVNTEAFF.

Many counts were recorded for this clonotype. The chain has TRBV5-1 and TRBJ1-3, with TRBD1 matching 7 bases. V shed 4 bases and J 1 base; nucleotides not matched to a gene: 8. The CDR3 sequence is 16 residues long. The germline CDR1 and CDR2 sequences are SGHRS and YFSETQ. The CDR3 sequence: CASSLDPGQSGNTIYF. The CDR3 nucleotides read TGCGCCAGCAGCCTGGACCCGGGACAGTCTGGAAACACCATATATTTT.

This clonotype was detected many times. V is TRBV12-3 or TRBV12-4 and J is TRBJ2-2; 7 nucleotides line up with TRBD1. CDR3 length: 13 amino acids. V lost 6 bases and J lost 5; bases outside the gene matches: 3. The CDR3 DNA reads TGTGCCAGCAGACAGGACAGGACCGGGGAGCTGTTTTTT. Protein product: CASRQDRTGELFF.

This clonotype has just a few counts. This rearrangement joins TRBV27 to TRBJ1-2; no firm D call. Germline V lookup: CDR1 MNHEY, CDR2 SMNVEV (reference sequence). The CDR3 runs to 13 residues. V was cut by 6 bases and J by 4 bases, with 12 bases left in between. The chain's CDR3 is CASSGSPGYGYTF. In DNA form, the CDR3 reads TGTGCCAGCAGCGGGAGTCCCGGCTATGGCTACACCTTC.

The chain links TRBV27 to TRBJ1-2; the D gene is possibly TRBD1 (6 bases). V lost 3 bases, J lost 8 bases, and 19 bases lay in between. This CDR3 is 15 amino acids long. Germline loops: CDR1 MNHEY, CDR2 SMNVEV (reference sequence). This chain's CDR3 is CASSLGSPGAGGYTF. The CDR3 nucleotides are TGTGCCAGCAGTTTGGGCTCCCCAGGGGCGGGGGGCTACACCTTC.

This clonotype was detected only a few times. The CDR3 sequence is CSAAGTGVQPQHF. Written as DNA, the CDR3 is TGCAGTGCCGCGGGGACAGGGGTTCAGCCCCAGCATTTT. The rearrangement joins TRBV20-1 to TRBJ1-5; 10 bases match TRBD1. This CDR3 is built from 13 residues. The V gene's germline CDR1 is DFQATT and CDR2 SNEGSKA (reference sequence). V trimming: 6 bases; J trimming: 6 bases; junction bases outside the gene matches: 5.

This clonotype showed up many times. V is TRBV12-3 or TRBV12-4 and J is TRBJ2-5; 13 bases map to TRBD2. Trimming cost V 7 bases and J 1 base; bases outside gene matches: 6. This CDR3 spans 16 amino acids. CDR3 sequence reads: CASTPGLAGPQETQYF. In DNA form, the CDR3 reads TGTGCCAGCACCCCGGGACTAGCGGGACCCCAAGAGACCCAGTACTTC.

This clonotype came up many times. J is TRBJ2-7 and V is TRBV5-1; 8 bases are shared with TRBD1. Looked up from germline, CDR1 is SGHRS and CDR2 is YFSETQ. This CDR3 has 15 amino acids. V dropped 0 bases and J dropped 4; count of bases not matched to a gene: 6. The CDR3 region has the DNA TGCGCCAGCAGCTTGGCCACAGGGGGATTTTACGAGCAGTACTTC. Amino acids: CASSLATGGFYEQYF.

This clonotype was counted ten times or more. V is TRBV6-1 and J is TRBJ1-1; TRBD1 matches at 8 bases. The CDR3 sequence is 14 residues long. Per the germline V gene, CDR1 is MNHNS and CDR2 is SASEGT. Germline trimming cut 2 bases from V and 4 bases from J; bases unmatched to any gene: 3. DNA of the CDR3: TGTGCCAGCAGTGAAAGGGGACAGGTCACTGAAGCTTTCTTT. Translating gives CASSERGQVTEAFF.